A selection of T cell receptor beta chains follows, all from one sample in a study of yellow fever vaccine responses in identical twins. TCRdb re-called the RT-PCR reads through MiXCR, storing one row per CDR3 protein. The table lists about 20,000 distinct CDR3 sequences, roughly 72% of them singletons. Sequencing was performed on T cells from blood (PBMCs), unsorted or a sorted subset (not recorded which), taken before or after yellow fever vaccination (not recorded which). These receptor sequences come from a young woman who received the yellow fever vaccine. Each CDR3 is given with its conserved first and last residue. Each record gives: V gene, clone size, J gene, CDR3 length, D gene, CDR3 protein, CDR3 DNA. A D gene is named only where the DNA matches it firmly. The size field is filled for only some rows; it gives once, few, many or a size class.

>TRBV5-1|NA|TRBJ1-1|14|NA
CASSRAGENTEAFF
TGCGCCAGCAGCAGGGCAGGGGAGAACACTGAAGCTTTCTTT
>TRBV11-2|NA|TRBJ1-1|11|NA
CASSRAVVAFF
TGTGCCAGCAGCCGAGCCGTCGTAGCTTTCTTT
>TRBV7-9|NA|TRBJ2-2|10|NA
CAYYLGELFF
TGTGCCTACTACCTGGGGGAGCTGTTTTTT
>TRBV4-1|once|TRBJ2-5|16|TRBD1
CASSRGGTGGQETQYF
TGCGCCAGCAGCCGAGGGGGGACAGGGGGACAAGAGACCCAGTACTTC
>TRBV20-1|few|TRBJ2-1|15|TRBD2
CSAREVSGAGNEQFF
TGCAGTGCTAGAGAAGTTAGCGGGGCCGGGAATGAGCAGTTCTTC
>TRBV20-1|NA|TRBJ2-5|13|NA
CSASGVGQETQYF
TGCAGTGCTTCGGGGGTGGGGCAAGAGACCCAGTACTTC
>TRBV3-1|few|TRBJ1-1|13|NA
CASSPTGYGGAFF
TGTGCCAGCAGCCCAACGGGGTATGGAGGAGCTTTCTTT
>TRBV11-3|NA|TRBJ2-1|14|TRBD2
CASSLSGGFSEQFF
TGTGCCAGCAGCCTCTCGGGAGGTTTTAGTGAGCAGTTCTTC
>TRBV7-3|once|TRBJ2-1|16|NA
CASSLSGARSYNEQFF
TGTGCCAGCAGCTTATCTGGGGCGAGGTCCTACAATGAGCAGTTCTTC
>TRBV4-1|NA|TRBJ1-1|14|NA
CASSRELFGTEAFF
TGCGCCAGCAGCCGGGAACTATTTGGCACTGAAGCTTTCTTT
>TRBV29-1|NA|TRBJ1-6|13|NA
CSVADSYNSPLHF
TGCAGCGTTGCCGACAGTTACAATTCACCCCTCCACTTT
>TRBV18|once|TRBJ1-1|15|NA
CASSPSRTPQTEAFF
TGTGCCAGCTCACCATCCCGCACCCCGCAGACTGAAGCTTTCTTT
>TRBV3-1|NA|TRBJ2-1|17|TRBD2
CASSQDWSGGTYNEQFF
TGTGCCAGCAGCCAAGATTGGAGCGGGGGCACCTACAATGAGCAGTTCTTC
>TRBV4-1|NA|TRBJ1-2|16|NA
CASSQVIPPTNYGYTF
TGCGCCAGCAGCCAAGTGATCCCTCCGACCAACTATGGCTACACCTTC
>TRBV11-1|NA|TRBJ2-7|14|NA
CASSSRDFSYEQYF
TGTGCCAGCAGCTCAAGGGACTTCTCCTACGAGCAGTACTTC
>TRBV12-3/TRBV12-4|NA|TRBJ2-7|17|TRBD2
CASTPQRLAGARYEQYF
TGTGCCAGCACCCCCCAGCGACTAGCGGGAGCCCGCTACGAGCAGTACTTC
>TRBV13|few|TRBJ2-3|13|NA
CASWDSNTDTQYF
TGTGCCAGCTGGGACTCCAACACAGATACGCAGTATTTT
>TRBV4-2|NA|TRBJ1-1|14|NA
CASSREVMNTEAFF
TGTGCCAGTAGCCGGGAAGTAATGAACACTGAAGCTTTCTTT
>TRBV7-3|NA|TRBJ2-1|13|NA
CASSSPPRDEQFF
TGTGCCAGCAGCTCCCCCCCGCGGGATGAGCAGTTCTTC
>TRBV24-1|NA|TRBJ1-2|13|NA
CATSESGGDGYTF
TGTGCCACCAGTGAGTCCGGGGGCGATGGCTACACCTTC
>TRBV5-5|NA|TRBJ2-2|16|NA
CASSLGSLANTGELFF
TGTGCCAGCAGCTTGGGGTCTCTCGCGAACACCGGGGAGCTGTTTTTT
>TRBV11-3|few|TRBJ2-7|16|NA
CASSLDLTGAVYEQYF
TGTGCCAGCAGCTTAGATTTGACGGGAGCGGTGTACGAGCAGTACTTC
>TRBV18|NA|TRBJ1-5|15|NA
CASSPTAGTNQPQHF
TGTGCCAGCTCACCAACGGCAGGTACCAATCAGCCCCAGCATTTT
>TRBV12-3/TRBV12-4|NA|TRBJ2-1|13|NA
CASSREDGNEQFF
TGTGCCAGCAGCAGGGAGGATGGCAATGAGCAGTTCTTC
>TRBV10-2|NA|TRBJ2-1|15|TRBD2
CASSEVLGSGYEQFF
TGCGCCAGCAGTGAGGTCTTGGGTAGCGGGTATGAGCAGTTCTTC
>TRBV4-1|NA|TRBJ1-3|14|NA
CASSQKSGGNTIYF
TGCGCCAGCAGCCAAAAGAGCGGAGGAAACACCATATATTTT
>TRBV29-1|NA|TRBJ2-1|13|NA
CSGLGGTDNEQFF
TGCAGCGGCCTGGGAGGGACAGACAATGAGCAGTTCTTC
>TRBV7-6|NA|TRBJ2-3|16|TRBD2
CASSLAIGGREDTQYF
TGTGCCAGCAGCTTAGCGATAGGCGGGAGGGAAGATACGCAGTATTTT
>TRBV20-1|NA|TRBJ2-7|15|TRBD2
CSAPVSSGYSYEQYF
TGCAGTGCTCCGGTTTCTAGCGGGTACTCCTACGAGCAGTACTTC
>TRBV20-1|NA|TRBJ2-1|15|TRBD2
CSARDSGGGYNEQFF
TGCAGTGCTAGAGATAGCGGGGGGGGTTACAATGAGCAGTTCTTC
>TRBV18|NA|TRBJ1-2|16|NA
CASSPGTPSNGYGYTF
TGTGCCAGCTCACCAGGGACCCCCTCGAATGGCTATGGCTACACCTTC
>TRBV18|few|TRBJ1-1|16|NA
CASSPAGANLNTEAFF
TGTGCCAGCTCACCAGCAGGGGCTAACTTGAACACTGAAGCTTTCTTT
>TRBV2|NA|TRBJ2-3|15|NA
CASSVEGGRTDTQYF
TGTGCCAGCAGTGTTGAGGGGGGCCGCACAGATACGCAGTATTTT
>TRBV10-3|NA|TRBJ2-1|14|TRBD2
CATKRGSSYNEQFF
TGTGCCACCAAGCGGGGGAGCTCCTACAATGAGCAGTTCTTC
>TRBV10-3|once|TRBJ2-7|14|NA
CAISLQGNSYEQYF
TGTGCCATCAGTTTACAGGGAAACTCCTACGAGCAGTACTTC
>TRBV29-1|NA|TRBJ2-1|14|TRBD1
CSVTPGQGYNEQFF
TGCAGCGTTACCCCAGGACAGGGCTACAATGAGCAGTTCTTC
>TRBV2|few|TRBJ2-7|14|NA
CASRVGQQDYEQYF
TGTGCCAGCAGGGTGGGACAACAGGACTACGAGCAGTACTTC
>TRBV18|NA|TRBJ2-7|15|TRBD1
CASSPPARGSGEQYF
TGTGCCAGCTCACCACCAGCCAGGGGGAGTGGCGAGCAGTACTTC
>TRBV2|NA|TRBJ2-3|15|NA
CASSGGTLSTDTQYF
TGTGCCAGCAGTGGCGGGACTTTGAGCACAGATACGCAGTATTTT
>TRBV4-2|NA|TRBJ2-7|15|NA
CASSPSPTGAYEQYF
TGTGCCAGCAGCCCAAGCCCGACAGGAGCCTACGAGCAGTACTTC
>TRBV7-4|few|TRBJ1-5|13|NA
CAVPRGARQPQHF
TGTGCCGTACCTAGGGGGGCTAGACAGCCCCAGCATTTT
>TRBV18|NA|TRBJ2-2|14|NA
CASSPRDITGELFF
TGTGCCAGCTCACCGAGGGACATTACCGGGGAGCTGTTTTTT
>TRBV19|few|TRBJ1-1|11|NA
CASRDPIEAFF
TGTGCCAGTAGGGACCCGATTGAAGCTTTCTTT
>TRBV6-4|NA|TRBJ2-3|16|NA
CASSDSADTSTDTQYF
TGTGCCAGCAGTGACTCGGCGGACACTAGCACAGATACGCAGTATTTT
>TRBV4-1|NA|TRBJ1-6|16|NA
CASSQEEGRYNSPLHF
TGCGCCAGCAGCCAAGAGGAGGGCCGCTATAATTCACCCCTCCACTTT
>TRBV6-4|NA|TRBJ1-3|17|NA
CASSASTAPSSGNTIYF
TGTGCCAGCAGTGCCTCGACAGCTCCCAGCTCTGGAAACACCATATATTTT
>TRBV7-3|NA|TRBJ2-4|16|TRBD1
CATQRETTGTVNIQYF
TGTGCCACCCAACGCGAAACAACCGGGACAGTCAACATTCAGTACTTC
>TRBV6-2/TRBV6-3|NA|TRBJ1-1|19|TRBD1
CASSYTGTGRGGWNTEAFF
TGTGCCAGCAGTTACACCGGGACAGGCCGAGGGGGTTGGAACACTGAAGCTTTCTTT
>TRBV18|NA|TRBJ2-1|13|NA
CASSPTPAPPRFF
TGTGCCAGCTCGCCGACCCCCGCCCCACCTCGGTTCTTC
>TRBV10-3|NA|TRBJ2-1|13|TRBD1
CATSGTGGFEQFF
TGTGCCACGTCCGGGACAGGGGGCTTTGAGCAGTTCTTC
>TRBV4-1|few|TRBJ1-2|15|NA
CASSQEDSAHYGYTF
TGCGCCAGCAGCCAAGAGGACAGCGCCCACTATGGCTACACCTTC
>TRBV11-1|few|TRBJ2-1|17|TRBD1
CASSSPDRDRVGNEQFF
TGTGCCAGCAGCTCCCCGGACCGGGACAGGGTTGGAAATGAGCAGTTCTTC
>TRBV20-1|NA|TRBJ2-5|14|TRBD1
CSARPRTGRETQYF
TGCAGTGCAAGACCCCGGACAGGCCGTGAGACCCAGTACTTC
>TRBV24-1|few|TRBJ1-5|14|NA
CATSSARSNQPQHF
TGTGCCACCAGTTCCGCCCGCAGCAATCAGCCCCAGCATTTT
>TRBV20-1|few|TRBJ2-3|15|TRBD2
CSADRLAKSTDTQYF
TGCAGTGCTGATCGACTAGCGAAAAGCACAGATACGCAGTATTTT
>TRBV11-3|NA|TRBJ2-1|16|TRBD2
CASSKISGISYNEQFF
TGTGCCAGCAGTAAAATTAGCGGGATCTCCTACAATGAGCAGTTCTTC
>TRBV11-3|NA|TRBJ1-4|16|NA
CASSFPINPTNEKLFF
TGTGCCAGCAGCTTTCCCATTAATCCAACTAATGAAAAACTGTTTTTT
>TRBV3-1|NA|TRBJ1-4|15|NA
CASSLRVANNEKLFF
TGTGCCAGCAGCCTGCGAGTTGCCAATAATGAAAAACTGTTTTTT
>TRBV13|NA|TRBJ2-7|13|NA
CASSFRVDYEQYF
TGTGCCAGCAGCTTTCGGGTCGACTACGAGCAGTACTTC